This record concerns one T cell receptor beta chain sequence. Its cognate antigen has yet to be identified. One base away there is no much larger clone; base qualities are not given. This entry belongs to a study of shared clonotypes between healthy human individuals (dated by TCRdb to the early 2020s). A note on the overall study: The cohort comprised a couple of women and a few men aged 18 to 49 years. For each donor, CD4 naive and CD4 memory were each run on three plates, CD8 naive on two plates, and CD8 memory on one plate. To estimate repertoire size and how much clonotypes are shared between individuals, the study performed deep sequencing of blood TCR repertoires from roughly five healthy adults. Libraries were prepared and TCR repertoires were sequenced by different laboratories using diverse techniques, in order to increase sequencing depth and limit assay-specific biases. Between about 0.8 and 9.5 billion PBMCs per donor were obtained by leukapheresis.

TCR CDR3 regions were amplified from genomic DNA by multiplex PCR using the deep immunoSEQ assay. Extracted genomic DNA from each cell subset was spread evenly across all wells of several immunoSEQ 96-well plates, with each plate serving as a replicate. For sorted subsets, 200 ng of genomic DNA, equivalent to around 30,000 T cell genomes, went into each replicate PCR. Purified libraries were quantified with a Qubit 3.0 fluorometer, sized on a Bioanalyzer 2100, and re-quantified with the KAPA Library Quantification kit. Every immunoSEQ 96-well plate was sequenced on a separate single-read 150-cycle Illumina NextSeq 550 flow cell. In the source study's methods: Because the immunoSEQ output held only junctional sequences and lacked quality scores, the filtering could not match the filtering applied to full-length reads. To assign V/J genes and CDR3, sequences were annotated using PyIR, a Python wrapper for IgBLAST v1.9, with IMGT germline references. Reads were removed for weak V/J assignments (E-value above 1e-6), missing CDR3, stop codons, out-of-frame junctions, or ambiguous translated residues. V3J clonotypes were defined as sequences sharing an identical inferred V gene, J gene, and CDR3 amino acid sequence. To compute the percentage overlap between repertoires, the number of shared unique clonotypes was divided by the size of the smaller repertoire. Repertoire richness was assessed with RTK rarefaction, the Chao1 estimator, and Recon v2.1 estimates of unobserved clonotypes. Generation probabilities were computed with OLGA for all TCRbeta clonotypes obtained by the gDNA method from several donors. Imported from immuneACCESS, the table was reduced by TCRdb to in-frame sequences with V and J called. These copies leave out some clones; in studies compared against another copy, an unresolved V gene accounts for under half, and the cause of the remainder is not known. The V and J calls and the clone size are those of that table, but D and trimming were determined from the DNA. Present in this sample are around 1,100,000 clones, around 77% of which were seen just once. 0.7% to 0.95% of the sample rests with the top ten.

What the authors observed across the whole study: About 4.5% of naive CD4, 3.5% of naive CD8, approximately 2.2% of memory CD4, and approximately 0.39% of memory CD8 clonotypes were shared across a few donors. Rarefaction of sorted-subset datasets indicated incomplete sequencing despite the large sequencing depth. Naive subsets generally had larger estimated clonotype richness than memory subsets did. Sampling was restricted to blood, and TCR repertoires in tissue are likely to differ from TCR repertoires in blood. Higher generation probabilities were observed for clonotypes shared by all four sorted-subset donors than for non-shared clonotypes. The genetic and exposure-history diversity represented was limited by the small number of donors. Pairwise subsampling indicated that sequencing depth was expected to affect the degree of clonotype sharing among donors.

CDR1 is given as SQVTM and CDR2 as ANQGSEA, both from the germline V gene. Cut back by 4 bases and 3 bases, the V and J ends lie 12 bases apart. The CDR3 has 13 amino acids, counting the end cysteine and phenylalanine. The entry retains the CDR3 DNA only, 39 bases that are in frame from base 1. The donors were healthy, HIV-negative adults with no recently reported acute infections or vaccinations. Every donor was a Caucasian adult residing in Nashville, Tennessee, USA. CD4+ T cells were enriched by magnetic negative selection, after which naive cells were positively selected on CD45RA and the negative fraction was taken as the memory subset. Blood was obtained by leukapheresis, after which PBMCs were separated by Ficoll-Histopaque density gradient centrifugation and cryopreserved in liquid nitrogen vapor phase. Analytical flow cytometry was used to check the purity and quantity of each magnetically sorted T cell population. Genomic DNA was isolated from each sorted fraction and quantified by UV absorbance on a Nanodrop 2000c.

The sequence is built from TRBV29-1 and TRBJ1-1; the D gene is not confidently resolved. The sample taken for sequencing was memory CD4+ T cells from PBMCs. This specimen's cell subset or site label, per the study, means: CD45RA-negative fraction. This TCR came from a young man in good health. Some clones in this sample may be carry-over from other donors' samples. CDR3 reads: CSVVLGLDTEAFF. In nucleotides, the sequence is TGCAGCGTTGTGCTGGGTTTGGACACTGAAGCTTTCTTT. The full variable domain, with segments outside the CDR3 supplied by the reference TRBV29-1 and TRBJ1-1 proteins, appears as SAVISQKPSRDICQRGTSLTIQCQVDSQVTMMFWYRQQPGQSLTLIATANQGSEATYESGFVIDKFPISRPNLTFSTLTVSNMSPEDSSIYLCSVVLGLDTEAFFGQGTRLTVV.